This entry lists 29 T cell receptor beta chains sequenced from one sample in a study of siplizumab effects on memory and regulatory T cells. Libraries were prepared by immunoSEQ multiplex PCR; TCRdb keeps only in-frame clonotypes and omits some of them. In the table there are under 130,000 clones, 85% to 95% of which are singletons. The specimen was CD4+ T cells sorted from blood. These receptors originate from a human donor in good health.

The chain couples TRBV7-9 to TRBJ1-2; 8 bases map to TRBD1. V shed 4 bases, J shed 2 bases, and the junction held 3 bases outside the gene matches. The CDR3 is made up of 14 amino acids. Germline V gene lookup returns CDR1 SEHNR and CDR2 FQNEAQ (reference sequence). CDR3 in amino acids: CASSSRTGNYGYTF. Here the CDR3 DNA reads TGTGCCAGCAGCTCCCGGACAGGGAACTATGGCTACACCTTC.

The chain links TRBV18 to TRBJ1-1; TRBD1 is a possible D gene (5 bases). The CDR3 extends over 14 amino acids. Germline V gene sequence: CDR1 KGHSH, CDR2 LQKENI. The V end lost 6 bases, the J end lost 0 bases, and 11 bases lay between the germline ends. The CDR3 DNA reads TGTGCCAGCTCTTCGGGGACGATGAACACTGAAGCTTTCTTT. Its protein product is CASSSGTMNTEAFF.

The chain uses TRBV14 and TRBJ2-1; 11 bases are a match to TRBD2. The CDR3 consists of 15 residues. V shed 5 bases, J shed 7 bases, and the junction held 7 bases outside the gene matches. The V gene's germline CDR1 is SGHDN and CDR2 FVKESK. CDR3 in DNA: TGTGCCAGCAGCAAATTAGCGGGAGGGCCGAATGAGCAGTTCTTC. Protein: CASSKLAGGPNEQFF.

This chain uses TRBV5-1 with TRBJ2-3; TRBD1 matches at 9 bases. Unmatched junction bases numbered 11, after V lost 3 bases and J lost 0 bases. CDR1 and CDR2 from the germline V gene are SGHRS and YFSETQ. The CDR3 length is 18 residues. CDR3: CASSSWLDRGLSTDTQYF. The DNA of the CDR3 is TGCGCCAGCAGCTCGTGGCTGGACAGGGGCCTTAGCACAGATACGCAGTATTTT.

This chain connects TRBV6-1 to TRBJ1-2; TRBD1 might be the D (5 bases). V lost 0 bases to trimming and J lost 3 bases, with 5 bases between them. CDR1 and CDR2 (germline): MNHNS, SASEGT. The CDR3 contains 13 residues. CDR3 region: CASSEAGDYGYTF. The CDR3 DNA follows: TGTGCCAGCAGTGAAGCAGGGGACTATGGCTACACCTTC.

This rearrangement joins TRBV5-8 to TRBJ2-3, with 11 positions matching TRBD2. This CDR3 has 16 residues. The germline gives CDR1 SGHTS, CDR2 YDEGEE. The J segment lost 5 bases and the V segment lost 4 bases, leaving 9 bases of the junction unmatched. CDR3 sequence: CASSPVSGRAVDTQYF. The CDR3 nucleotides read TGTGCCAGCAGCCCCGTTAGCGGGAGGGCCGTAGATACGCAGTATTTT. The whole variable domain, remainder taken from reference TRBV5-8 and TRBJ2-3, is EAGVTQSPTHLIKTRGQQATLRCSPISGHTSVYWYQQALGLGLQFLLWYDEGEERNRGNFPPRFSGRQFPNYSSELNVNALELEDSALYLCASSPVSGRAVDTQYFGPGTRLTVL.

Written as DNA, the CDR3 is TGTGCCAGCAGTTATAGGGGACAGCCATCTAACTATGGCTACACCTTC. Translating it yields CASSYRGQPSNYGYTF. The V gene is TRBV6-5, the J gene TRBJ1-2; 7 nucleotides align to TRBD1. CDR1 MNHEY and CDR2 SVGAGI come from the germline V gene. This CDR3 has 16 amino acids. With V trimmed by 3 bases and J by 0 bases, 7 bases remained unmatched.

V is TRBV30 and J is TRBJ1-2, with D perhaps matching TRBD1 (5 bases). The germline V and J ends were trimmed by 5 bases and 6 bases, with 13 bases remaining between them. CDR3 length equals 12 residues. Germline loops: CDR1 GTSNPN, CDR2 SVGIG (reference sequence). This CDR3 reads CAWERDFDGYTF. The DNA of the CDR3 is TGTGCCTGGGAGAGGGACTTCGATGGCTACACCTTC.

The chain is built from TRBV4-1 and TRBJ2-5, with no clear D. This CDR3 region has 14 residues. Per the germline V gene, CDR1 is MGHRA and CDR2 is YSYEKL. V shed 1 base and J shed 7 bases, with 13 bases lying between them. The CDR3 here is CASSQVGTPRTQYF. The CDR3 coding sequence is TGCGCCAGCAGCCAAGTAGGCACCCCGAGGACCCAGTACTTC.

The chain employs TRBV15 and TRBJ1-2, with 8 bases fitting TRBD1. CDR3 size: 13 residues. V lost 1 base and J lost 6; bases outside the gene matches: 1. Per germline, CDR1 LNHNV and CDR2 YYDKDF (reference sequence). CDR3 sequence: CATSRAGGDGYTF. CDR3 nucleotides: TGTGCCACCAGCAGAGCAGGGGGCGATGGCTACACCTTC.

The chain links TRBV6-1 to TRBJ2-5, with 9 bases identical to TRBD2. The end of the DNA is better explained by TRBJ2-7, so the J call may be wrong. The CDR3 has 18 amino acids. Germline CDR1 reads MNHNS; CDR2 reads SASEGT. The CDR3 DNA sequence: TGTGCCAGCAGTGAAACCCTCGGCGGGGGGGTAAGCTCCTACGAGCAGTACTTC. Translation gives CASSETLGGGVSSYEQYF.

The chain is built from TRBV6-6 and TRBJ2-3; 10 positions agree with TRBD2. The CDR3 runs to 14 residues. Germline values: CDR1 MNHNY, CDR2 SVGAGI (reference sequence). V was clipped by 7 bases and J by 4 bases; unmatched bases: 5. The CDR3 loop is CASIERGGPDTQYF. DNA of the CDR3: TGTGCCAGCATAGAGCGGGGGGGCCCAGATACGCAGTATTTT.

The chain employs TRBV7-2 and TRBJ2-7; D is ambiguous. Germline CDR1 and CDR2: SGHTA and FQGNSA. This CDR3 is built from 13 residues. The V gene lost 0 bases and the J gene lost 3 bases, with 6 bases spanning the gap. CDR3 protein: CASSLAHSYEQYF. CDR3 DNA: TGTGCCAGCAGCTTAGCTCACAGCTACGAGCAGTACTTC.

The chain is built from TRBV19 and TRBJ2-3; 7 nucleotides align to TRBD2. CDR1 LNHDA and CDR2 SQIVND come from the germline V gene (reference sequence). J was trimmed by 3 bases and V by 5 bases; bases with no gene match: 14. CDR3 length: 17 residues. The CDR3 protein is CASSSSTSPYGTDTQYF. As DNA, the CDR3 is TGTGCCAGTAGTTCCTCGACTAGCCCCTACGGAACAGATACGCAGTATTTT.

CDR3 region: CASSEMTAGELFF. The CDR3 DNA reads TGTGCCAGCAGTGAGATGACGGCCGGGGAGCTGTTTTTT. The V call is TRBV6-1, the J call TRBJ2-2; D unclear. V lost 3 bases to trimming and J lost 6 bases, with 8 bases between them. In germline, CDR1 is MNHNS, CDR2 SASEGT. The CDR3 consists of 13 residues.

The chain links TRBV7-2 to TRBJ2-7, with TRBD2 identical over 8 bases. CDR1 is SGHTA, CDR2 FQGNSA, per germline. CDR3 size: 14 residues. The J segment lost 7 bases and the V segment lost 8 bases, leaving 13 bases of the junction unmatched. In DNA form, the CDR3 reads TGTGCCAGCTCCCCTTCTAGCGGGCTGCTGGAGCAGTACTTC. It specifies CASSPSSGLLEQYF.

V usage is TRBV7-6 and J usage is TRBJ2-7; 9 bases agree with TRBD2. The V gene end was trimmed by 1 base and the J gene end by 3 bases; junction bases not matched to a gene: 4. The germline V gene encodes CDR1 SGHVS and CDR2 FNYEAQ. This CDR3 is built from 15 residues. This CDR3 is CASSLDGSGGYEQYF. The CDR3 region has the DNA TGTGCCAGCAGCTTAGATGGTAGCGGGGGCTACGAGCAGTACTTC.

This sequence joins TRBV5-4 and TRBJ2-7; perhaps D is TRBD1 or TRBD2 (5 bases each). Germline V gives CDR1 SGHNT, CDR2 YYREEE (reference sequence). Trimming took 4 bases from V and 5 from J, leaving 10 bases between them. The CDR3 is 12 residues long. This chain's CDR3 is CASSPRGDEQYF. In DNA form, the CDR3 reads TGTGCCAGCAGCCCGAGGGGCGACGAGCAGTACTTC.

This chain uses TRBV4-1 with TRBJ2-1; 7 bases are a match to TRBD1. The germline V gene has CDR1 MGHRA and CDR2 YSYEKL. V lost 5 bases and J lost 2; bases outside the gene matches: 9. The CDR3 loop spans 16 amino acids. The CDR3 coding sequence is TGCGCCAGCAGCAAGACGACAGGGAGCCCCTACAATGAGCAGTTCTTC. It specifies CASSKTTGSPYNEQFF.

V is TRBV15 and J is TRBJ2-7; D gene uncertain. Deletions cut 0 bases from V and 11 bases from J, with 11 bases between. The CDR3 length is 12 residues. Per the germline V gene, CDR1 is LNHNV and CDR2 is YYDKDF (reference sequence). In DNA, the CDR3 is TGTGCCACCAGCAGAGATCGAACAGAGGAGTACTTC. It translates to CATSRDRTEEYF.

The chain carries TRBV19 and TRBJ1-2; the D gene is possibly TRBD1 (6 bases). The CDR3 length is 15 residues. In germline, CDR1 is LNHDA, CDR2 SQIVND (reference sequence). The V gene lost 2 bases and the J gene lost 0 bases, with 10 bases spanning the gap. CDR3 residues: CASSIYRDPNYGYTF. The CDR3 DNA sequence: TGTGCCAGTAGTATATACAGGGATCCTAACTATGGCTACACCTTC.

The chain couples TRBV27 to TRBJ2-1; D is unclear. The germline CDR1 and CDR2 sequences are MNHEY and SMNVEV (reference sequence). CDR3 length equals 14 residues. V was shortened by 9 bases and J by 4 bases, with 16 bases between the two germline ends. CDR3 residues: CASVRNTFYNEQFF. The CDR3 coding sequence is TGTGCCAGTGTCAGGAACACGTTTTACAATGAGCAGTTCTTC.

Only a few counts were recorded for this clone. This chain connects TRBV7-9 to TRBJ1-1, with 7 bases that match TRBD1. The ends lost 5 bases at V and 5 bases at J; junction bases unmatched: 8. The CDR3 extends over 14 amino acids. In germline, CDR1 is SEHNR, CDR2 FQNEAQ (reference sequence). The CDR3 DNA is TGTGCCAGCAGCCCTAGACAGGGTTGGACTGAAGCTTTCTTT. It encodes CASSPRQGWTEAFF.

V is TRBV19 and J is TRBJ2-7; D remains ambiguous. This CDR3 has 13 amino acids. V was shortened by 3 bases and J by 3 bases, with 9 bases between the two germline ends. Per the germline V gene, CDR1 is LNHDA and CDR2 is SQIVND (reference sequence). The DNA of the CDR3 is TGTGCCAGTAGTATGCAGAGCGACTACGAGCAGTACTTC. The encoded protein is CASSMQSDYEQYF.

The V gene is TRBV6-5, the J gene TRBJ1-3; no clear D gene. The germline V gene has CDR1 MNHEY and CDR2 SVGAGI. The V gene lost 0 bases and the J gene lost 4 bases, with 13 bases spanning the gap. CDR3 size: 16 residues. The CDR3 loop is CASSYSEGLGGNTIYF. The CDR3 nucleotides are TGTGCCAGCAGTTACTCGGAAGGTCTGGGGGGAAACACCATATATTTT.

The rearrangement links TRBV30 to TRBJ1-1; the D gene is possibly TRBD1 (6 bases). V was pared by 4 bases and J by 11 bases, with 29 bases between. Germline V CDR1 and CDR2: GTSNPN, SVGIG (reference sequence). CDR3 length: 16 amino acids. CDR3 loop: CAWNSPSGGPPSEAFF. Here the CDR3 DNA reads TGTGCCTGGAATTCTCCTTCTGGGGGCCCGCCTTCGGAGGCTTTCTTT.

This clone has a single count. This chain connects TRBV7-9 to TRBJ2-7; 9 nucleotides align to TRBD1. Germline-derived CDR1 and CDR2 are SEHNR and FQNEAQ (reference sequence). V was clipped by 4 bases and J by 7 bases; unmatched bases: 5. The CDR3 has 13 residues. CDR3 coding DNA: TGTGCCAGCAGCTCGGGGACAGGGCGTGAGCAGTACTTC. Protein sequence: CASSSGTGREQYF.

This clone occurred once. The chain recombines TRBV11-1 with TRBJ2-7; 7 nucleotides agree with TRBD1. Germline assignment: CDR1 SGHAT and CDR2 FQDESV (reference sequence). The ends lost 10 bases at V and 5 bases at J; junction bases unmatched: 17. CDR3 length: 15 residues. This CDR3 reads CATSHPGTAVDEQYF. DNA of the CDR3: TGTGCCACAAGCCATCCCGGGACAGCGGTCGACGAGCAGTACTTC.

The chain carries TRBV4-1 and TRBJ1-3; D ambiguous. The CDR3 has 15 amino acids. Germline V lookup: CDR1 MGHRA, CDR2 YSYEKL. V shed 2 bases and J shed 0 bases, with 8 bases lying between them. This CDR3 is CASSQPTSSGNTIYF. CDR3 coding DNA: TGCGCCAGCAGCCAACCGACAAGCTCTGGAAACACCATATATTTT.